One sample yielded the 5 T cell receptor beta chains listed below, sequenced in a study of Graves' ophthalmopathy and Graves' hyperthyroidism. The sequenced template was RNA, covering the TCR beta CDR3 region. The first-round RT-PCR employed HTBI primers together with the Qiagen OneStep RT-PCR kit. A multiplex PCR was then performed as the second round. TCRdb fed the multiplex PCR reads into MiXCR, producing one record per CDR3 protein. The sample shows hundreds of thousands of distinct CDR3 sequences, roughly 14% of them seen only once. The material sequenced was blood. The source is a woman aged 25 to 45 with Graves' ophthalmopathy.

This clonotype was observed many times. CDR3 DNA: TGTGCCAGCAGTCCGACTGGGGTACTCACTGAAGCTTTCTTT. This translates into CASSPTGVLTEAFF. The V and J genes are TRBV12-3 or TRBV12-4 and TRBJ1-1; D not resolved. Trimming removed 5 bases from V and 4 bases from J, with 14 bases in between. The CDR3 is 14 residues long.

In the case of this clonotype: This clone may be a read error of a much larger clone one base away. The rearrangement links TRBV6-1 to TRBJ1-1; no definite D call. This CDR3 is 13 amino acids long. Germline loops: CDR1 MNHNS, CDR2 SASEGT. The V end was cut by 4 bases, the J end by 1 base, with 7 bases between. The CDR3: CASSGWTNTEAFF. CDR3 coding DNA: TGTGCCAGCAGTGGATGGACGAACACTGAAGCTTTCTTT.

This clonotype occurred many times. The chain carries TRBV6-2 or TRBV6-3 and TRBJ1-1, with unresolved D. Germline CDR1 and CDR2: MNHEY and SVGEGT. V lost 4 bases and J 6 bases, leaving 9 bases between the germline ends. This CDR3 is built from 12 residues. Here the CDR3 DNA reads TGTGCCAGCAGTTTGAGGGTTTCTGAAGCTTTCTTT. This gives the protein CASSLRVSEAFF.

This clonotype occurred many times. V gene TRBV6-1 combines with J gene TRBJ2-7; the match to TRBD1 covers 10 bases. Germline V gene data show CDR1 as MNHNS and CDR2 as SASEGT. After removal of 4 bases from V and 4 bases from J, the junction contained 7 bases not matched to a gene. This CDR3 has 15 residues. CDR3 region: CASSAWDRGPYEQYF. The CDR3 DNA sequence: TGTGCCAGCAGTGCATGGGACAGGGGACCTTACGAGCAGTACTTC.

This clonotype appeared many times. The rearrangement joins TRBV15 to TRBJ1-1; 8 bases align to TRBD1. Germline V gives CDR1 LNHNV, CDR2 YYDKDF (reference sequence). With V trimmed by 0 bases and J by 6 bases, 15 bases remained unmatched. The CDR3 is 18 amino acids. In nucleotides, the CDR3 is TGTGCCACCAGCAGAGATCACTTCCTCGGACAGGGCATCGCTGAAGCTTTCTTT. This encodes CATSRDHFLGQGIAEAFF.